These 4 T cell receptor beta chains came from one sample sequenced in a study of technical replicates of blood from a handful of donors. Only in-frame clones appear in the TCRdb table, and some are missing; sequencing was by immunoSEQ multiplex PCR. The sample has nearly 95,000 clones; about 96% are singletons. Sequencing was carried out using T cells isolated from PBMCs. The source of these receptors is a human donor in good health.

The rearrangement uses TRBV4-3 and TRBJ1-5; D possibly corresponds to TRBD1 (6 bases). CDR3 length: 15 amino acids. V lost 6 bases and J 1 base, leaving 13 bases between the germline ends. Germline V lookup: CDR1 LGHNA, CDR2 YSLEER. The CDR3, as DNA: TGCGCCAGCAGACCCGGGACACTGAGCAATCAGCCCCAGCATTTT. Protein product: CASRPGTLSNQPQHF.

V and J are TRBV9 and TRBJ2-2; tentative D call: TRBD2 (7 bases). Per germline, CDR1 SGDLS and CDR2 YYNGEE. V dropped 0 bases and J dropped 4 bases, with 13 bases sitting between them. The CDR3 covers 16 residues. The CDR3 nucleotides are TGTGCCAGCAGCGTAGTGGGGGGGCGCGCCACCGGGGAGCTGTTTTTT. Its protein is CASSVVGGRATGELFF. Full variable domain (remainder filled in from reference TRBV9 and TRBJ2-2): DSGVTQTPKHLITATGQRVTLRCSPRSGDLSVYWYQQSLDQGLQFLIQYYNGEERAKGNILERFSAQQFPDLHSELNLSSLELGDSALYFCASSVVGGRATGELFFGEGSRLTVL.

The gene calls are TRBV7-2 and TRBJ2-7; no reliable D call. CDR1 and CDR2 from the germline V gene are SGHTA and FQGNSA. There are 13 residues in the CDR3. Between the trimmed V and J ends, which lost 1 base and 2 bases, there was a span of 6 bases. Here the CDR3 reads CASSLVGAYEQYF. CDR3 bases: TGTGCCAGCAGCTTAGTTGGAGCCTACGAGCAGTACTTC. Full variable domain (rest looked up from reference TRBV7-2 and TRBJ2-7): GAGVSQSPSNKVTEKGKDVELRCDPISGHTALYWYRQSLGQGLEFLIYFQGNSAPDKSGLPSDRFSAERTGGSVSTLTIQRTQQEDSAVYLCASSLVGAYEQYFGPGTRLTVT.

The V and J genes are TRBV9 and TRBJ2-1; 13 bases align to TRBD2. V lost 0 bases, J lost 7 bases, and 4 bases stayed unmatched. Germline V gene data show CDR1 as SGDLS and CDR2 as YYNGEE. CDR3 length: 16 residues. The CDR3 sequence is CASSVEGLAGVNEQFF. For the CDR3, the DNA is TGTGCCAGCAGCGTAGAAGGACTAGCGGGAGTAAATGAGCAGTTCTTC.